This T cell receptor (beta chain) was obtained from a study of T cells in tumors after PD-1 blockade. Generated by immunoSEQ multiplex PCR, the TCRdb table keeps only in-frame clones and is missing some. Found here are roughly 49,000 clones, more than 65% of them singletons; the top ten hold 4% to 4.5%. V was shortened by 5 bases and J by 2 bases, with 9 bases between the two germline ends. This CDR3 has 13 residues. Germline CDR1 reads WNHNN; CDR2 reads SYGVQD (reference sequence). This TCR was sampled from a human donor with basal cell carcinoma. Source: PBMCs, taken before anti-PD-1 treatment. This sequence joins TRBV10-1 and TRBJ2-5, with a weak D call TRBD1 (5 bases). The CDR3 here is CASSPGIQETQYF. The CDR3 coding sequence is TGCGCCAGCAGTCCAGGGATTCAAGAGACCCAGTACTTC.